One and the same sample provided the 16 T cell receptor beta chains below, sequenced in a study of post-analysis software for immune sequencing data. Regarding the study as a whole: Compared with controls, patients had more of roughly five TRBV segments, including TRBV5-6, TRBV5-1 and TRBV20-1.

Unique molecular identifiers tagged the TCR beta cDNA libraries. TCRdb fed the PCR reads into MiXCR, producing one record per CDR3 protein. This table holds hundreds of thousands of distinct CDR3 sequences, 25% to 30% found once. These receptors have no known antigen. What was sequenced was blood. These receptors were collected from a girl under 18 with multiple sclerosis.

This clonotype has a handful of counts. This sequence joins TRBV9 and TRBJ2-3; D ambiguous. Germline V CDR1 and CDR2: SGDLS, YYNGEE. V gave up 3 bases and J gave up 4 bases, with 9 bases separating them. The CDR3 runs to 13 residues. The CDR3 DNA is TGTGCCAGCAGCGATTCACTTTCAGATACGCAGTATTTT. Translation: CASSDSLSDTQYF.

This clonotype was picked up a small number of times. The chain recombines TRBV11-2 with TRBJ2-3; the D call may be TRBD1 or TRBD2 (5 bases each). The V end lost 1 base, the J end lost 9 bases, and 23 bases lay between the germline ends. Germline CDR1 and CDR2: SGHAT and FQNNGV. This CDR3 comprises 17 residues. CDR3 sequence reads: CASSLVFSGLQGETQYF. The CDR3 DNA reads TGTGCCAGCAGCTTAGTTTTTTCCGGACTTCAGGGCGAAACGCAGTATTTT.

This clonotype was detected only a few times. V is TRBV9 and J is TRBJ2-3, with D hard to call. Germline V gene sequence: CDR1 SGDLS, CDR2 YYNGEE. This CDR3 is 12 amino acids long. V shed 6 bases and J shed 1 base, with 6 bases lying between them. CDR3: CASNGGTDTQYF. The DNA for the CDR3 is TGTGCCAGCAACGGCGGCACAGATACGCAGTATTTT. The complete variable domain, with remaining parts taken from reference TRBV9 and TRBJ2-3, reads DSGVTQTPKHLITATGQRVTLRCSPRSGDLSVYWYQQSLDQGLQFLIQYYNGEERAKGNILERFSAQQFPDLHSELNLSSLELGDSALYFCASNGGTDTQYFGPGTRLTVL.

This chain links TRBV27 with TRBJ2-2; 8 bases align to TRBD1. Germline assignment: CDR1 MNHEY and CDR2 SMNVEV (reference sequence). J lost 5 bases, V lost 5 bases, and 4 bases had no gene match. This CDR3 spans 14 amino acids. DNA for the CDR3: TGTGCCAGCAGTACCCGACAGGGGACCGGGGAGCTGTTTTTT. As protein: CASSTRQGTGELFF.

Concerning this clonotype itself: Given a much more abundant clone one base away, this may be a read error. This chain uses TRBV7-2 with TRBJ1-2; possibly TRBD1 for D (6 bases). Deletions cut 5 bases from V and 12 bases from J, with 28 bases between. Germline V gene data show CDR1 as SGHTA and CDR2 as FQGNSA. This CDR3 comprises 16 residues. CDR3 DNA sequence: TGTGCCAGCAGCCCCTACTTGTCGGGGGGGCTTGGCGGCCACACCTTC. It encodes CASSPYLSGGLGGHTF.

This chain connects TRBV29-1 to TRBJ2-1, with 11 positions matching TRBD2. The CDR3 is made up of 14 amino acids. Trimming at V came to 7 bases and at J to 2 bases, leaving 4 bases not matched to a gene. The germline gives CDR1 SQVTM, CDR2 ANQGSEA. CDR3 nucleotide sequence: TGCAGCGCCGGTAGCGGGGGGGCCTACAATGAGCAGTTCTTC. This gives the protein CSAGSGGAYNEQFF.

The rearrangement joins TRBV4-1 to TRBJ1-1, with D hard to call. CDR1 and CDR2 (germline): MGHRA, YSYEKL. The CDR3 extends over 16 amino acids. V shed 4 bases and J shed 5 bases, with 20 bases lying between them. CDR3 bases: TGCGCCAGCAGCCCCCTTGAGACCCGGAGGTGGACTGAAGCTTTCTTT. It translates to CASSPLETRRWTEAFF.

This clonotype appeared a few times. This chain connects TRBV20-1 to TRBJ2-1; D gene ambiguous. Germline CDR1 is DFQATT and CDR2 is SNEGSKA (reference sequence). This CDR3 is 13 amino acids long. Trimming took 5 bases from V and 0 from J, leaving 8 bases between them. CDR3 coding DNA: TGCAGTGCTCGTTCTTTCTCCTACAATGAGCAGTTCTTC. Amino acids: CSARSFSYNEQFF.

CDR3 protein: CASSPSASSVTDTQYF. The CDR3 bases are TGTGCCAGCTCACCGAGCGCTTCGAGCGTCACAGATACGCAGTATTTT. The chain joins TRBV18 to TRBJ2-3; D ambiguous. CDR1 KGHSH and CDR2 LQKENI come from the germline V gene. The CDR3 has 16 residues. V was cut by 3 bases and J by 2 bases, with 15 bases left in between.

This clonotype was recorded a few times. The chain couples TRBV12-3 or TRBV12-4 to TRBJ1-2; 8 bases align to TRBD1. The V gene end was trimmed by 5 bases and the J gene end by 3 bases; junction bases not matched to a gene: 5. The CDR3 is 14 amino acids. In DNA, the CDR3 is TGTGCCAGCAGTCCGATGGACAGGGACTATGGCTACACCTTC. Amino acid sequence: CASSPMDRDYGYTF.

This clonotype was found a few times. The chain is built from TRBV20-1 and TRBJ2-2; 9 bases map to TRBD2. The CDR3 sequence is 15 residues long. Unmatched junction bases numbered 9, after V lost 2 bases and J lost 8 bases. CDR1 DFQATT and CDR2 SNEGSKA come from the germline V gene (reference sequence). The CDR3 sequence is CSARPRRGGLGELFF. The CDR3 DNA reads as TGCAGTGCTAGACCCCGGCGGGGGGGCTTAGGGGAGCTGTTTTTT.

This clonotype was picked up a small number of times. This rearrangement joins TRBV6-1 to TRBJ2-7; 9 nucleotides agree with TRBD1. V shed 6 bases, J shed 4 bases, and the junction held 13 bases outside the gene matches. Germline lookup yields CDR1 MNHNS and CDR2 SASEGT. This CDR3 is 16 amino acids long. Here the CDR3 DNA reads TGTGCCAGCAGAAAAGGCCCCGGGACAGGGCCTTACGAGCAGTACTTC. Its protein product is CASRKGPGTGPYEQYF.

The CDR3 protein is CASSLSNPARSYGYTF. CDR3 sequence (DNA): TGTGCCAGCAGCTTAAGTAATCCAGCCAGAAGCTATGGCTACACCTTC. This rearrangement joins TRBV7-9 to TRBJ1-2; D is unclear. The V end lost 2 bases, the J end lost 4 bases, and 17 bases lay between the germline ends. The CDR3 runs 16 residues. CDR1 SEHNR and CDR2 FQNEAQ come from the germline V gene (reference sequence).

The chain joins TRBV18 to TRBJ2-7, with D perhaps matching TRBD1 (6 bases). The J call may be faulty, since TRBJ2-4 better matches the DNA end. This CDR3 spans 14 amino acids. In germline, CDR1 is KGHSH, CDR2 LQKENI. CDR3 nucleotides: TGTGCCAGCTCACCCGGCCAGGGGTCAAACATTCAGTACTTC. This translates into CASSPGQGSNIQYF.

CDR3 region: CASSLNQGNEQFF. The CDR3 DNA sequence: TGTGCCAGCAGCTTAAACCAGGGCAATGAGCAGTTCTTC. V usage is TRBV7-2 and J usage is TRBJ2-1; perhaps TRBD1 as D (5 bases). The CDR3 contains 13 residues. The germline V and J ends were trimmed by 2 bases and 6 bases, with 8 bases remaining between them. In germline, CDR1 is SGHTA, CDR2 FQGNSA.

The V and J genes are TRBV4-2 and TRBJ1-2, with TRBD1 identical over 10 bases. The junction had 8 bases not matched to a gene; V was cut back by 4 bases and J by 0 bases. Germline CDR1 is LGHNA and CDR2 is YNFKEQ. CDR3 length equals 17 residues. The CDR3 DNA reads TGTGCCAGCAGCCTATCCGGGACAGGGGTCGCTAACTATGGCTACACCTTC. It yields the protein CASSLSGTGVANYGYTF.